The 7 T cell receptor beta chains below come from one sample, sequenced in a study of blood T cells in healthy people across ages. The authors ran a second PCR of roughly 7 to 11 cycles using a sample-barcoded 5' primer and a J-beta primer mix. TCRdb processed the 5' RACE reads anew with MiXCR; each CDR3 protein has one entry. The sample has hundreds of thousands of distinct CDR3 sequences; around 45% are singletons. Input material: blood. All receptors come from a man between 60 and 75 years old in good health.

This clonotype was counted at least ten times. The chain joins TRBV5-1 to TRBJ2-7; D ambiguous. The germline V and J ends were trimmed by 0 bases and 5 bases, with 6 bases remaining between them. The CDR3 consists of 12 residues. Germline assignment: CDR1 SGHRS and CDR2 YFSETQ. Here the CDR3 reads CASSLAGDEQYF. CDR3 in DNA: TGCGCCAGCAGCTTGGCTGGGGACGAGCAGTACTTC.

This chain joins TRBV4-3 and TRBJ2-1, with D uncertain. V was pared by 0 bases and J by 6 bases, with 9 bases between. Germline V gene sequence: CDR1 LGHNA, CDR2 YSLEER. The CDR3 consists of 14 residues. CDR3 sequence: CASSQDRTSNEQFF. As DNA, the CDR3 is TGCGCCAGCAGCCAAGATAGGACGTCCAATGAGCAGTTCTTC.

The chain carries TRBV7-2 and TRBJ2-1; no clear D. Between the trimmed V and J ends, which lost 2 bases and 6 bases, there was a span of 11 bases. The CDR3 is made up of 14 amino acids. CDR1 is SGHTA, CDR2 FQGNSA, per germline. CDR3 DNA sequence: TGTGCCAGCAGCTTATCAGTCGGAAGCAATGAGCAGTTCTTC. Translating gives CASSLSVGSNEQFF.

This rearrangement joins TRBV7-9 to TRBJ2-7, with TRBD2 identical over 13 bases. V was clipped by 6 bases and J by 7 bases; unmatched bases: 9. Germline V gene lookup returns CDR1 SEHNR and CDR2 FQNEAQ (reference sequence). The CDR3 covers 15 residues. The CDR3 nucleotides are TGTGCCAGCAGGCCGACTAGCGGGGGGCTCAATGAGCAGTACTTC. Its protein is CASRPTSGGLNEQYF.

This clonotype has only a few counts. This rearrangement joins TRBV5-1 to TRBJ2-1; weak D call: TRBD1 (6 bases). Deletions cut 4 bases from V and 9 bases from J, with 11 bases between. CDR1 and CDR2 (germline): SGHRS, YFSETQ. The CDR3 is made up of 12 amino acids. CDR3 sequence (DNA): TGCGCCAGCAGCGCCGGACAGATTGAGCAGTTCTTC. Residues: CASSAGQIEQFF.

There are a few counts of this clonotype. This rearrangement joins TRBV12-3 or TRBV12-4 to TRBJ1-2; no clear D gene. V dropped 3 bases and J dropped 6 bases, with 8 bases sitting between them. This CDR3 is built from 12 residues. CDR3 residues: CASSFQLDGYTF. CDR3 sequence (DNA): TGTGCCAGCAGTTTCCAACTGGATGGCTACACCTTC.

The chain carries TRBV7-3 and TRBJ2-2; D may be TRBD2 (6 bases). Germline V lookup: CDR1 SGHTA, CDR2 FQGTGA. This CDR3 is 16 amino acids long. V lost 2 bases to trimming and J lost 6 bases, with 16 bases between them. This CDR3 reads CASSLHGGDGAGELFF. Written as DNA, the CDR3 is TGTGCCAGCAGCTTACATGGCGGGGATGGCGCCGGGGAGCTGTTTTTT.